These T cell receptor beta chains were read from a single sample in a study of CD4+ T cells in melanoma. The protocol was immunoSEQ multiplex PCR, while the TCRdb copy is restricted to in-frame clones and leaves out a portion. The profile shows 120,000 to 150,000 clones, about nine tenths of them singletons. The receptors stem from a human donor with melanoma. CDR3s include the opening cysteine and the closing phenylalanine or tryptophan.

j_gene: TRBJ1-5; v_gene: TRBV19; CDR3aa: CASSIFGQGLSNQPQHF
j_gene: TRBJ1-2; v_gene: TRBV19; CDR3aa: CATRGTGNYGYTF
j_gene: TRBJ1-3; v_gene: TRBV13; CDR3aa: CASSHTGPGNTIYF
j_gene: TRBJ2-2; v_gene: TRBV5-1; CDR3aa: CASSEGGTANTGELFF
j_gene: TRBJ1-6; v_gene: TRBV18; CDR3aa: CASSDRDSQPLHF
j_gene: TRBJ1-1; v_gene: TRBV5-1; CDR3aa: CASSLSGRDSANTEAFF
j_gene: TRBJ1-1; v_gene: TRBV6-6; CDR3aa: CASTKLGAMNTEAFF
j_gene: TRBJ1-3; v_gene: TRBV12-5; CDR3aa: CASGLVQGAHSGNTIYF
j_gene: TRBJ2-7; v_gene: TRBV7-6; CDR3aa: CASSFTGTGGEQYF
j_gene: TRBJ2-1; v_gene: TRBV14; CDR3aa: CASSPGLAAYNEQFF
j_gene: TRBJ2-7; v_gene: TRBV6-1; CDR3aa: CASSERSAVSSEQYF
j_gene: TRBJ1-2; v_gene: TRBV2; CDR3aa: CASSEVPGGGDGYTF
j_gene: TRBJ2-3; v_gene: TRBV4-2; CDR3aa: CASSPQHTDTQYF
j_gene: TRBJ2-3; v_gene: TRBV7-6; CDR3aa: CASSLSDTQYF
j_gene: TRBJ1-5; v_gene: TRBV30; CDR3aa: CAWSSRSNQPQHF
j_gene: TRBJ2-4; v_gene: TRBV10-1; CDR3aa: CATQFQGSPAKNIQYF
j_gene: TRBJ2-7; v_gene: TRBV16; CDR3aa: CASSQFPYEQYF
j_gene: TRBJ2-3; v_gene: TRBV2; CDR3aa: CASSRGGYTDTQYF
j_gene: TRBJ2-2; v_gene: TRBV30; CDR3aa: CAWSSGTGGYRELFF
j_gene: TRBJ1-1; v_gene: TRBV5-1; CDR3aa: CASSLDRNTEAFF
j_gene: TRBJ1-2; v_gene: TRBV30; CDR3aa: CAWGDSLGYTF
j_gene: TRBJ2-7; v_gene: TRBV7-2; CDR3aa: CASSLSGGQGYEQYF